This T cell receptor (beta chain) comes out of a study of blood T cell repertoires in COVID-19. Libraries were prepared by immunoSEQ multiplex PCR; TCRdb keeps only in-frame clonotypes and omits some of them. The sample shows fewer than 500,000 clones, approximately 90% of them seen only once. The CDR3 length is 14 residues. The V gene's germline CDR1 is MNHEY and CDR2 SMNVEV (reference sequence). V lost 6 bases and J 3 bases, leaving 14 bases between the germline ends. The sample taken for sequencing was peripheral blood. The genes are TRBV27 and TRBJ2-5, with TRBD2 as a possible D gene (6 bases). The source is a woman aged 25 to 39 with acute or convalescent COVID-19. The CDR3 reads CASRGAGWEETQYF. DNA for the CDR3: TGTGCCAGCAGGGGTGCGGGGTGGGAAGAGACCCAGTACTTC.